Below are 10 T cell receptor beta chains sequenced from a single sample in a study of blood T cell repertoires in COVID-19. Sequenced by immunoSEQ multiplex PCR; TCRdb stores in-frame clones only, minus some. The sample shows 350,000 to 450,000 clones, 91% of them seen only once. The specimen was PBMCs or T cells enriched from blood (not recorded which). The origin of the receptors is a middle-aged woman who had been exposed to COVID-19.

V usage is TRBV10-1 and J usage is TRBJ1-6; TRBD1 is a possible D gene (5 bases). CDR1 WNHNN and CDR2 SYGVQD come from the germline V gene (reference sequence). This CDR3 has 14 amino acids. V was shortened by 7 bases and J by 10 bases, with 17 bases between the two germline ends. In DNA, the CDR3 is TGCGCCAGCAAAATGGGGGGAATGGGATCACCCCTCCACTTT. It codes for CASKMGGMGSPLHF.

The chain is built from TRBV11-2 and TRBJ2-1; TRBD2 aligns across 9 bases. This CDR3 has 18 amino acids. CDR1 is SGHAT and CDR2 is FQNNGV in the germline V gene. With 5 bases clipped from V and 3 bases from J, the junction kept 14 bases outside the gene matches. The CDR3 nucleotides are TGTGCCAGCAGCCCCCTTAGCGGGGGCTTCAGGAGCTACAATGAGCAGTTCTTC. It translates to CASSPLSGGFRSYNEQFF.

The chain's CDR3 is CASSYGGSTDTQYF. The CDR3 nucleotides read TGTGCCAGTAGTTACGGGGGAAGCACAGATACGCAGTATTTT. This sequence joins TRBV19 and TRBJ2-3; D is possibly TRBD2 (6 bases). Germline assignment: CDR1 LNHDA and CDR2 SQIVND (reference sequence). Trimming removed 5 bases from V and 0 bases from J, with 9 bases in between. CDR3 length equals 14 residues. The complete variable domain, with remaining parts taken from reference TRBV19 and TRBJ2-3, reads DGGITQSPKYLFRKEGQNVTLSCEQNLNHDAMYWYRQDPGQGLRLIYYSQIVNDFQKGDIAEGYSVSREKKESFPLTVTSAQKNPTAFYLCASSYGGSTDTQYFGPGTRLTVL.

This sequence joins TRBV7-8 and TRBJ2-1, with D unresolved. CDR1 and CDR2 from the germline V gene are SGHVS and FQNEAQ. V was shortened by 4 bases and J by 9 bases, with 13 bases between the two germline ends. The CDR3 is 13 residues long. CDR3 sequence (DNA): TGTGCCAGCAGCTCTCCAGTACGCGGTGAGCAGTTCTTC. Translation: CASSSPVRGEQFF.

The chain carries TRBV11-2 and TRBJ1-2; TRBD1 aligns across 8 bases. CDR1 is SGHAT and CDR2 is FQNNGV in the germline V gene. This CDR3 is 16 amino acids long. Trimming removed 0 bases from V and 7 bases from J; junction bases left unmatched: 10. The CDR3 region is CASSLDSITGGFGYTF. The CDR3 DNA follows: TGTGCCAGCAGCTTAGATTCTATTACAGGGGGGTTTGGCTACACCTTC.

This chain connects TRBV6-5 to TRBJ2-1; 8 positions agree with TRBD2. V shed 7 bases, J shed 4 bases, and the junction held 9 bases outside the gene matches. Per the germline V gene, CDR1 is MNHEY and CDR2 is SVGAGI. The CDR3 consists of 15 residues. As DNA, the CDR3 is TGTGCCAGCACCTTAACTAGCGGAGAATACAATGAGCAGTTCTTC. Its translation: CASTLTSGEYNEQFF.

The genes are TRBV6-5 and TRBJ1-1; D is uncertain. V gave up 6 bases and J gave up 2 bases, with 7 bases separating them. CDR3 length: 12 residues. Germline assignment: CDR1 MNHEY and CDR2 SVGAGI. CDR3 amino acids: CASSHFNTEAFF. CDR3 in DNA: TGTGCCAGCAGCCACTTCAACACTGAAGCTTTCTTT.

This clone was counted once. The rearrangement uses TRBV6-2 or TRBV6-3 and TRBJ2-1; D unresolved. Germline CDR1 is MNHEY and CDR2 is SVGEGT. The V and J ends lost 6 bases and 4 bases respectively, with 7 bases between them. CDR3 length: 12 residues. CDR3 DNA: TGTGCCAGCAGCTCGCAGTACAATGAGCAGTTCTTC. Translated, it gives CASSSQYNEQFF.

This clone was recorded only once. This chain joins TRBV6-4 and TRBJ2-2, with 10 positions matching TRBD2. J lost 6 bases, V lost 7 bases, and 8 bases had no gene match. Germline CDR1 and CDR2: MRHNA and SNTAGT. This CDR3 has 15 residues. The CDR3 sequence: CASKSRAGGPGELFF. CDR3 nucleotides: TGTGCCAGCAAGTCCCGAGCGGGGGGGCCCGGGGAGCTGTTTTTT.

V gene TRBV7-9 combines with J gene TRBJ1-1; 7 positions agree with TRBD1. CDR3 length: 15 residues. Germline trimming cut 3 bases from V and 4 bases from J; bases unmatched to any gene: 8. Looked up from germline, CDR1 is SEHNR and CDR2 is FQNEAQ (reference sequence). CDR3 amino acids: CASSLMTGWSTEAFF. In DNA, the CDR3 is TGTGCCAGCAGCTTGATGACAGGGTGGAGCACTGAAGCTTTCTTT. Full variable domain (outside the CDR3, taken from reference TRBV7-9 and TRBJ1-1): DTGVSQNPRHKITKRGQNVTFRCDPISEHNRLYWYRQTLGQGPEFLTYFQNEAQLEKSRLLSDRFSAERPKGSFSTLEIQRTEQGDSAMYLCASSLMTGWSTEAFFGQGTRLTVV.